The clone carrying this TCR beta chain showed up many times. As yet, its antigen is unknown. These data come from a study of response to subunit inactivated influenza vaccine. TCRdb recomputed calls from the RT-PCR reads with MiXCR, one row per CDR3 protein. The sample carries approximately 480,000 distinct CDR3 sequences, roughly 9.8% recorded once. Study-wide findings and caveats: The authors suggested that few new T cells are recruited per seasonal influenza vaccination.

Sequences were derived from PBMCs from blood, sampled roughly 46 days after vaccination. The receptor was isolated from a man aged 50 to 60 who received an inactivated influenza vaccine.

CDR3 coding DNA: TGTGCCAGCACCAACTCCCCGGGGGCCAAAAACATTCAGTACTTC. It encodes CASTNSPGAKNIQYF. V gene TRBV21-1 combines with J gene TRBJ2-4; TRBD1, the table's D call, lacks a check against the DNA. TRBV21-1 is a listed pseudogene. There are 15 residues in the CDR3.